This T cell receptor beta chain was sequenced in a study of CD4 T cells in relation to SARS-CoV-2 and coronaviruses. CD4+ T cells from unexposed donors were obtained before the COVID-19 pandemic (2011-2018). CD4 enrichment then naive enrichment separated naive from memory CD4+ cells. Assay used: immunoSEQ multiplex PCR; TCRdb lists only in-frame clones, some missing. The table lists approximately 59,000 clones, 87% of them singletons. About this clone itself: Antigen specificity is unknown.

Germline V gene lookup returns CDR1 SGHTA and CDR2 FQGNSA. V was shortened by 5 bases and J by 3 bases, with 17 bases between the two germline ends. The CDR3 totals 16 residues. Notes on the study in general: SARS-CoV-2-driven expansion was significantly weaker in crossreactive than monoreactive clones. Culture-expanded clones reflect memory recall rather than primary priming during culture. Pre-pandemic and post-infection samples never came from the same donor.

The chain joins TRBV7-2 to TRBJ2-1, with D unclear. The sample taken for sequencing was memory CD4+ T cells from PBMCs. This receptor was taken from a human donor in good health. CDR3 loop: CASSLQHQRLYNEQFF. CDR3 bases: TGTGCCAGCAGCCTACAGCATCAGCGCCTCTACAATGAGCAGTTCTTC.